This TCR beta chain was recovered during a study of blood T cell repertoires in COVID-19. This clone was observed once. Sequenced by immunoSEQ multiplex PCR; TCRdb stores in-frame clones only, minus some. The repertoire includes around 210,000 clones, around 80% of them detected once, and around 7.8% sits in the top ten. Sequenced material: peripheral blood. This sequence was found in a woman older than 75 with COVID-19, enrolled during active disease.

The CDR3: CASSELEQYF. The CDR3 coding sequence is TGTGCCAGCAGTGAACTCGAGCAGTACTTC. The genes are TRBV2 and TRBJ2-7; the D is unclear. The germline V gene encodes CDR1 SNHLY and CDR2 FYNNEI. The CDR3 runs 10 residues. Trimming took 2 bases from V and 6 from J, leaving 2 bases between them.